This TCR beta chain came from a study of T cells in Graves' hyperthyroidism and ophthalmopathy. About the research overall: Blood was drawn when the patient was first diagnosed and still untreated.

From RNA transcripts, TCR beta CDR3 regions were amplified. HTBI primers were used for first-round RT-PCR of the TCR CDR3. A single record per CDR3 protein comes from TCRdb applying MiXCR to the multiplex PCR reads. The sample lists about 270,000 distinct CDR3 sequences, 15% occurring once. The V gene's germline CDR1 is SEHNR and CDR2 FQNEAQ (reference sequence). This CDR3 is 15 amino acids long. V gave up 5 bases and J gave up 0 bases, with 11 bases separating them. Findings of the study overall: Ophthalmopathy was identified by the model a median approximately 6.4 months ahead of onset. Blood also held most thyroid clonotypes expanded beyond 0.001. From stable hyperthyroidism, ophthalmopathy was separated by a 13 V-J model.

About this clonotype itself: Antigen unknown.

The chain has TRBV7-9 and TRBJ1-5, with D perhaps TRBD1 (6 bases). The clonotype comes from a woman in her forties or fifties with Graves' hyperthyroidism that later progressed to Graves' ophthalmopathy. The sample comprised blood. CDR3 protein: CASSQQTGSNQPQHF. The DNA of the CDR3 is TGTGCCAGCAGCCAACAGACAGGTAGCAATCAGCCCCAGCATTTT. The full variable domain, with the rest looked up from reference TRBV7-9 and TRBJ1-5, is DTGVSQNPRHKITKRGQNVTFRCDPISEHNRLYWYRQTLGQGPEFLTYFQNEAQLEKSRLLSDRFSAERPKGSFSTLEIQRTEQGDSAMYLCASSQQTGSNQPQHFGDGTRLSIL.